This T cell receptor beta chain was captured by sequencing in a study of CD8 T cells in Susac syndrome. General observations from the study: The study acknowledged a relatively small number of individuals in its TCR sequencing and HLA analysis.

With random hexamers, roughly 0.45 to 1 ug RNA was reverse transcribed. In TCRdb, the immunoSEQ multiplex PCR reads were re-called with MiXCR into one record per CDR3 protein. The data hold approximately 200,000 distinct CDR3 sequences, with approximately 95% observed a single time. Notes on this clonotype: Its antigen remains unidentified. The germline gene is not matched at one end of the junction; a read error may be the cause.

Germline V gene sequence: CDR1 MNHNS, CDR2 SASEGT. The CDR3 runs 11 residues. Sequenced: CD4+ T cells from PBMCs. The TCR originated in a human donor with multiple sclerosis. The chain combines TRBV6-1 with TRBJ1-1, with a weak D call TRBD1 (6 bases). The CDR3: CASSEALLQGF. CDR3 DNA sequence: TGTGCCAGCAGTGAAGCGTTGTTACAGGGATTT.